Below, one T cell receptor (beta chain) is given with its context. The antigen remains unidentified. The data were taken from a study of T cell responses to AZD1222 COVID-19 vaccine. Study-wide findings and caveats: Most donors were white British and more were female, and clonal diversity was possibly underestimated. Across the whole spike, CD4 TCRs peaked at regions 160-218 and 743-854. After the peak T cell response, and only then, were repertoires sampled.

There are 14 residues in the CDR3. V lost 2 bases and J lost 3, with 11 bases in between. Germline loops: CDR1 ENHRY, CDR2 SYGVKD. Profiling relied on immunoSEQ multiplex PCR, and the TCRdb table lists in-frame clones only, not all of them. The sample shows roughly 140,000 clones, 90% of them seen only once. The material was peripheral blood, obtained 28 days after the second AZD1222 dose. This TCR derives from an adult who received the AZD1222 COVID-19 vaccine. The chain combines TRBV10-3 with TRBJ2-7; D not resolved. Here the CDR3 DNA reads TGTGCCATCAGTGAGCGACCAGAAATCTACGAGCAGTACTTC. Its translation: CAISERPEIYEQYF.